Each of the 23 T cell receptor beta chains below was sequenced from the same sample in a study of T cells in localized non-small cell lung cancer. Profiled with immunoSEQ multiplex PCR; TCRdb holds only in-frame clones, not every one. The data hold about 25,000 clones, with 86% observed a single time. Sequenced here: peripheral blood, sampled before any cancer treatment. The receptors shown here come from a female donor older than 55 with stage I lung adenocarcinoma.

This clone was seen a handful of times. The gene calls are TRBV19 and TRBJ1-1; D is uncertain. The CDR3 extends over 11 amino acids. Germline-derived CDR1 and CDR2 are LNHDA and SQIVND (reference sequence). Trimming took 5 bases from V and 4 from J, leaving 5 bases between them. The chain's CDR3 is CASSSFTEAFF. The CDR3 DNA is TGTGCCAGTAGTTCCTTCACTGAAGCTTTCTTT. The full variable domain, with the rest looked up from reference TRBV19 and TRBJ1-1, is DGGITQSPKYLFRKEGQNVTLSCEQNLNHDAMYWYRQDPGQGLRLIYYSQIVNDFQKGDIAEGYSVSREKKESFPLTVTSAQKNPTAFYLCASSSFTEAFFGQGTRLTVV.

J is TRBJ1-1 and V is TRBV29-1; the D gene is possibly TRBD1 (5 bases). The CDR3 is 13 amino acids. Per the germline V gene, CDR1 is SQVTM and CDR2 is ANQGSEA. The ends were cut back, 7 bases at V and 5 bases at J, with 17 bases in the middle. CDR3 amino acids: CSAVRALGTEAFF. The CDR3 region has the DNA TGCAGCGCTGTCAGGGCTTTAGGAACTGAAGCTTTCTTT.

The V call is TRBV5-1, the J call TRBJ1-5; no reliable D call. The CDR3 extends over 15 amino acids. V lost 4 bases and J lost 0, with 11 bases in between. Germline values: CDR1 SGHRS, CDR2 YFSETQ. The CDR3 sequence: CASSTGPFSNQPQHF. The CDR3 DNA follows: TGCGCCAGCAGCACCGGCCCGTTTAGCAATCAGCCCCAGCATTTT.

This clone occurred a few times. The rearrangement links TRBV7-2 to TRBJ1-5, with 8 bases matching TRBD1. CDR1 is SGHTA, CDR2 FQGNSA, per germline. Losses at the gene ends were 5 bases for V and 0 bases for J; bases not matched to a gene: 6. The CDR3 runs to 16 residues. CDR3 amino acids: CASSPRTGTSNQPQHF. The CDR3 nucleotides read TGTGCCAGCAGCCCCCGGACAGGGACTAGCAATCAGCCCCAGCATTTT.

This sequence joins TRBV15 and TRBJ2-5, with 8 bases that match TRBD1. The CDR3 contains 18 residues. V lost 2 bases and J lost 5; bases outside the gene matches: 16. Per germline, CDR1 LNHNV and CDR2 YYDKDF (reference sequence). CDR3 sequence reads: CATSRPSGTGHPRETQYF. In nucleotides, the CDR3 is TGTGCCACCAGCAGACCTTCCGGGACAGGACACCCCCGGGAGACCCAGTACTTC.

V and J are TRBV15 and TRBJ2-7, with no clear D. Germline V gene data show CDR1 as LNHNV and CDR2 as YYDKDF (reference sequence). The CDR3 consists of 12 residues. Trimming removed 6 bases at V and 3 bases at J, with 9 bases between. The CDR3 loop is CATSLKGYEQYF. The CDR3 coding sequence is TGTGCCACCAGTTTGAAAGGCTACGAGCAGTACTTC.

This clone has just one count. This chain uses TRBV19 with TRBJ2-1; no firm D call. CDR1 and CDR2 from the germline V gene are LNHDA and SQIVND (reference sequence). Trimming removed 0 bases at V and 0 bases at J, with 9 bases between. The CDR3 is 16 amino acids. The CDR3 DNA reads TGTGCCAGTAGTATAGAACGCCAGAGCTCCTACAATGAGCAGTTCTTC. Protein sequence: CASSIERQSSYNEQFF.

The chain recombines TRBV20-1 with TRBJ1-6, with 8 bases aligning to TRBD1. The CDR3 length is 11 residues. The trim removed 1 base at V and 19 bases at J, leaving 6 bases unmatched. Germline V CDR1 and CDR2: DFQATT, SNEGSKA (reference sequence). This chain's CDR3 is CSARGDRPVHF. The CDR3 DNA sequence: TGCAGTGCTAGAGGGGACAGGCCTGTACACTTT.

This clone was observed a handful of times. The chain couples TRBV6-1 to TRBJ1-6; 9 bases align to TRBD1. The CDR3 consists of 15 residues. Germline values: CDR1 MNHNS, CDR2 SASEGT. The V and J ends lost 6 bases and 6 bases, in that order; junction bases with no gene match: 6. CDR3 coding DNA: TGTGCCAGCAGACGGGACAGGGCTGCTAATTCACCCCTCCACTTT. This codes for CASRRDRAANSPLHF.

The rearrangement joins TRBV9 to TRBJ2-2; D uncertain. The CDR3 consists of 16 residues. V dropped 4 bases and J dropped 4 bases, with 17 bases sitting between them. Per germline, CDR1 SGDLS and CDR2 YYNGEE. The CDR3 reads CASSPRPGVRTGELFF. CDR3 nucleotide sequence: TGTGCCAGCAGCCCCCGCCCCGGAGTTCGCACCGGGGAGCTGTTTTTT.

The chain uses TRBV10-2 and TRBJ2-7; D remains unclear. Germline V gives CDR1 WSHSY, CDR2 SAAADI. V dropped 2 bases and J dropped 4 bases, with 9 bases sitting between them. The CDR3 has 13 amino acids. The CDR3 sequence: CASSETPGYEQYF. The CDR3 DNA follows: TGCGCCAGCAGTGAGACCCCAGGATACGAGCAGTACTTC.

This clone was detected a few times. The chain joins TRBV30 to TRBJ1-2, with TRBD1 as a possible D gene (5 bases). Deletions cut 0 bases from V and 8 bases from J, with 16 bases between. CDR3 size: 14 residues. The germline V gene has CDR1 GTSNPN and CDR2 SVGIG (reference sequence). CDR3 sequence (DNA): TGTGCCTGGAGTGTACTTTGGCAGGGCGACGGCTACACCTTC. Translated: CAWSVLWQGDGYTF.

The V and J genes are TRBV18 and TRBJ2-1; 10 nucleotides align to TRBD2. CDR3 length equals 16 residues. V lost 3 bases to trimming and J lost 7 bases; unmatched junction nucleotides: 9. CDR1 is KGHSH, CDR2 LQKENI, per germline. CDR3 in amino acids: CASSPLPSGSLNEQFF. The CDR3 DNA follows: TGTGCCAGCTCACCTCTGCCTAGCGGGAGTTTAAATGAGCAGTTCTTC.

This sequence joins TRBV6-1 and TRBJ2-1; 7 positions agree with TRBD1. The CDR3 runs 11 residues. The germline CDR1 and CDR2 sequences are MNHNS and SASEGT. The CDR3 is CATGSYNEQFF. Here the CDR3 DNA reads TGTGCGACAGGGTCGTACAATGAGCAGTTCTTC.

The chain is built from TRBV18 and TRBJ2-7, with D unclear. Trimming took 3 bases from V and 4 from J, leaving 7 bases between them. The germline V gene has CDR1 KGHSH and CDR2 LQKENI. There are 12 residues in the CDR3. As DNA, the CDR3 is TGTGCCAGCTCACCGGGTAATTACGAGCAGTACTTC. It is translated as CASSPGNYEQYF.

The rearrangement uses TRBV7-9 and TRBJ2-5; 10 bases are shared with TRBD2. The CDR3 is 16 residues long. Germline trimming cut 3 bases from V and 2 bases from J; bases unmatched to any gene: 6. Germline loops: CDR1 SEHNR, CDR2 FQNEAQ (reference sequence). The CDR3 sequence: CASSLTSGPQQETQYF. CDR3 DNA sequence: TGTGCCAGCAGCTTGACTAGCGGGCCCCAACAAGAGACCCAGTACTTC.

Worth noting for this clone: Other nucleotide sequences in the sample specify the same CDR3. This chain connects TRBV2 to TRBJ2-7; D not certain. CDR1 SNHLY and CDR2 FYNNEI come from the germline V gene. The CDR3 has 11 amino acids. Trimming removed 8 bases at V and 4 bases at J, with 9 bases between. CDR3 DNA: TGTGCCAGCGACATGAAATACGAGCAGTACTTC. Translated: CASDMKYEQYF.

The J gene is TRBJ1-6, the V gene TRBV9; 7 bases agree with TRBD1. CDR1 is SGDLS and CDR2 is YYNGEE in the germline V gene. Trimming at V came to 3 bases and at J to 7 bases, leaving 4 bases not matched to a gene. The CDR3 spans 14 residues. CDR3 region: CASSAGTANSPLHF. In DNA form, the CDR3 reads TGTGCCAGCAGCGCCGGGACAGCGAATTCACCCCTCCACTTT.

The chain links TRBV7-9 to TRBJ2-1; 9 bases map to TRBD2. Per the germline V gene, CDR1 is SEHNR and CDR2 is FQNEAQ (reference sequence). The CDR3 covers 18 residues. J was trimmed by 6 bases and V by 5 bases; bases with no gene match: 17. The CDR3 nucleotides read TGTGCCAGCAGCCCGATGAGGGGCGGGAGGGGGGACGGCAATGAGCAGTTCTTC. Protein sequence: CASSPMRGGRGDGNEQFF.

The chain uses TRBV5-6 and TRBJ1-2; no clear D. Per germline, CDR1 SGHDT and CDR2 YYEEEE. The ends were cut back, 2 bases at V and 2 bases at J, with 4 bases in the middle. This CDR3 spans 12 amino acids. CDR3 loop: CASSFDNYGYTF. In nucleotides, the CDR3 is TGTGCCAGCAGCTTTGACAACTATGGCTACACCTTC.

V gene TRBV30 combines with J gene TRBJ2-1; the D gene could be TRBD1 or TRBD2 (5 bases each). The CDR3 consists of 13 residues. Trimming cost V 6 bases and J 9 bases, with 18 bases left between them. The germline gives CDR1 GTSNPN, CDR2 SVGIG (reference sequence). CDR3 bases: TGTGCCTGCCACCAATCTCGGGGCTTTGAGCAGTTCTTC. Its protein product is CACHQSRGFEQFF.

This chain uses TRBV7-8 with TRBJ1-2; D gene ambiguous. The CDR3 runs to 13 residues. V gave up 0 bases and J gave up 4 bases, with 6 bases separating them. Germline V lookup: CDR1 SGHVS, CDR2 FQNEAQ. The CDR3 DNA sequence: TGTGCCAGCAGCTTAGCGGTCTCCTATGGCTACACCTTC. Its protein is CASSLAVSYGYTF. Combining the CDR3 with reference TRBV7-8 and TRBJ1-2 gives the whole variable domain GAGVSQSPRYKVAKRGQDVALRCDPISGHVSLFWYQQALGQGPEFLTYFQNEAQLDKSGLPSDRFFAERPEGSVSTLKIQRTQQEDSAVYLCASSLAVSYGYTFGSGTRLTVV.

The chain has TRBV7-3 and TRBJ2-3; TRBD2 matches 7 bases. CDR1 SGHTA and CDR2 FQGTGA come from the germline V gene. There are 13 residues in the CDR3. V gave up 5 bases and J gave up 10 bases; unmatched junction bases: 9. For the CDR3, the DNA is TGTGCCAGCAGCCCTACGACTAGCTCGGCGCAGTATTTT. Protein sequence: CASSPTTSSAQYF.